The 27 T cell receptor beta chains in this list originate from one sample, sequenced in a study of blood T cells in healthy people across ages. It was with a sample-barcoded 5' primer and a J-beta primer mix that a second PCR of about 6 to 12 cycles was run. TCRdb redid the calling of the 5' RACE reads with MiXCR, one entry per CDR3 protein. The table has roughly 500,000 distinct CDR3 sequences, roughly 28% seen once. The sequencing sample was made of blood. These receptors all stem from a woman in her 70s in good health.

Concerning this clonotype: This sequence may be a read error, since a much larger clone differs from it by one base. The rearrangement joins TRBV7-3 to TRBJ2-5; TRBD1 aligns across 7 bases. This CDR3 has 15 amino acids. Germline CDR1 is SGHTA and CDR2 is FQGTGA. DNA of the CDR3: TGTGCCAGCAACTTAAATGGACAGGAGCAAGAGACCCAGTACTTC. This gives the protein CASNLNGQEQETQYF.

This chain connects TRBV5-1 to TRBJ2-7, with D maybe TRBD1 (6 bases). Trimming removed 4 bases at V and 5 bases at J, with 16 bases between. This CDR3 region has 14 residues. Germline-derived CDR1 and CDR2 are SGHRS and YFSETQ. CDR3 region: CASSVSTGNHEQYF. Here the CDR3 DNA reads TGCGCCAGCAGCGTCTCAACAGGGAACCACGAGCAGTACTTC.

CDR3 sequence (DNA): TGCAGCGTTGATAGGCGGGAGGAGACCCAGTACTTC. Its translation is CSVDRREETQYF. This chain uses TRBV29-1 with TRBJ2-5; 7 nucleotides match TRBD2. Germline V gene lookup returns CDR1 SQVTM and CDR2 ANQGSEA. The junction had 3 bases not matched to a gene; V was cut back by 3 bases and J by 5 bases. The CDR3 is 12 residues long.

The gene calls are TRBV9 and TRBJ1-5, with D possibly matching TRBD1 (5 bases). Per germline, CDR1 SGDLS and CDR2 YYNGEE. The CDR3 has 14 amino acids. V was shortened by 2 bases and J by 5 bases, with 11 bases between the two germline ends. As DNA, the CDR3 is TGTGCCAGCAGCGTGGAAGGGGAGGATCAGCCCCAGCATTTT. This gives the protein CASSVEGEDQPQHF.

The chain joins TRBV7-2 to TRBJ2-3; TRBD2 is a possible D gene (6 bases). CDR1 is SGHTA and CDR2 is FQGNSA in the germline V gene. Deletions cut 2 bases from V and 4 bases from J, with 13 bases between. There are 15 residues in the CDR3. CDR3 amino acids: CASSLFAASADTQYF. For the CDR3, the DNA is TGTGCCAGCAGCTTATTTGCTGCTAGCGCAGATACGCAGTATTTT.

This clonotype was seen a few times. V is TRBV7-8 and J is TRBJ2-1; TRBD1 aligns across 10 bases. TRBJ2-7 explains the end of the DNA better; the J call may be wrong. The germline V gene encodes CDR1 SGHVS and CDR2 FQNEAQ. The CDR3 runs to 13 residues. The CDR3 DNA sequence: TGTGCCAGCATCCGGGGACAGGGGTACGAGCAGTACTTC. This gives the protein CASIRGQGYEQYF.

V usage is TRBV20-1 and J usage is TRBJ2-5, with D unresolved. The J call may be faulty, since TRBJ2-1 better matches the DNA end. Germline values: CDR1 DFQATT, CDR2 SNEGSKA (reference sequence). The CDR3 length is 15 residues. CDR3 sequence (DNA): TGCAGTGCTCCCGGCCGGAGCCCCCACTACAATGAGCAGTTCTTC. Its translation is CSAPGRSPHYNEQFF.

The gene calls are TRBV4-3 and TRBJ1-4; 7 positions match TRBD1. The CDR3 runs to 15 residues. Trimming cost V 4 bases and J 10 bases; bases outside gene matches: 12. Germline values: CDR1 LGHNA, CDR2 YSLEER. The CDR3 nucleotides are TGCGCCAGCAGCCTTTTCACAGGGGAGGGAGGAAAACTGTTTTTT. Its protein is CASSLFTGEGGKLFF.

J is TRBJ2-1 and V is TRBV6-5, with D unresolved. Germline CDR1 and CDR2: MNHEY and SVGAGI. The CDR3 extends over 12 amino acids. V dropped 6 bases and J dropped 8 bases, with 11 bases sitting between them. The CDR3 loop reads CASSRTGDEQFF. CDR3 nucleotides: TGTGCCAGCAGCCGGACCGGTGATGAGCAGTTCTTC.

The sample holds a few counts of this clonotype. The chain carries TRBV24-1 and TRBJ2-5, with 10 bases identical to TRBD2. The CDR3 consists of 15 residues. Germline CDR1 is KGHDR and CDR2 is SFDVKD. Germline trimming cut 4 bases from V and 4 bases from J; bases unmatched to any gene: 5. CDR3 region: CATSDPRTSGETQYF. The DNA of the CDR3 is TGTGCCACCAGTGACCCAAGGACTAGCGGAGAGACCCAGTACTTC.

This clonotype was seen a few times. CDR3 coding DNA: TGCAGTGCCTTCACGGGACGGGGTGAAGCTTTCTTT. Translated: CSAFTGRGEAFF. The chain links TRBV20-1 to TRBJ1-1; the D gene is possibly TRBD1 (5 bases). Looked up from germline, CDR1 is DFQATT and CDR2 is SNEGSKA (reference sequence). V was shortened by 6 bases and J by 7 bases, with 15 bases between the two germline ends. CDR3 length: 12 amino acids.

The sample holds a few counts of this clonotype. This chain connects TRBV12-3 or TRBV12-4 to TRBJ1-5; weak D call: TRBD1 (5 bases). The CDR3 totals 16 residues. V was pared by 2 bases and J by 1 base, with 12 bases between. The CDR3 reads CASSLRGEASNQPQHF. In DNA, the CDR3 is TGTGCCAGCAGTTTAAGGGGAGAAGCAAGCAATCAGCCCCAGCATTTT.

This rearrangement joins TRBV13 to TRBJ1-6, with 12 bases fitting TRBD1. This CDR3 has 16 residues. CDR1 and CDR2 (germline): PRHDT, FYEKMQ (reference sequence). V lost 2 bases, J lost 9 bases, and 5 bases stayed unmatched. CDR3 region: CASSLWDRGPSSPLHF. The CDR3 nucleotides are TGTGCCAGCAGCTTATGGGACAGGGGGCCTAGTTCACCCCTCCACTTT.

This clonotype was seen a few times. The V gene is TRBV7-8, the J gene TRBJ1-1; 12 nucleotides align to TRBD1. Germline V gives CDR1 SGHVS, CDR2 FQNEAQ. J was trimmed by 6 bases and V by 5 bases; bases with no gene match: 4. The CDR3 contains 14 residues. This CDR3 is CASSPRDRGPEAFF. CDR3 nucleotides: TGTGCCAGCAGCCCCCGGGACAGGGGGCCTGAAGCTTTCTTT. The whole variable domain, filled in from reference TRBV7-8 and TRBJ1-1, reads GAGVSQSPRYKVAKRGQDVALRCDPISGHVSLFWYQQALGQGPEFLTYFQNEAQLDKSGLPSDRFFAERPEGSVSTLKIQRTQQEDSAVYLCASSPRDRGPEAFFGQGTRLTVV.

The table lists this clonotype with a few counts. The rearrangement links TRBV20-1 to TRBJ2-2; TRBD2 matches 7 bases. This CDR3 region has 15 residues. V dropped 3 bases and J dropped 0; count of bases not matched to a gene: 4. The germline CDR1 and CDR2 sequences are DFQATT and SNEGSKA (reference sequence). CDR3 nucleotide sequence: TGCAGTGCTAGGAAGGGGAGGGCGAACACCGGGGAGCTGTTTTTT. Its translation is CSARKGRANTGELFF.

This clonotype was counted between two and nine times. The chain combines TRBV5-6 with TRBJ2-5; possibly TRBD2 for D (6 bases). Germline V gene data show CDR1 as SGHDT and CDR2 as YYEEEE. The CDR3 has 15 amino acids. The V gene lost 3 bases and the J gene lost 5 bases, with 17 bases spanning the gap. The CDR3 reads CASSSGTSDPETQYF. CDR3 nucleotide sequence: TGTGCCAGCAGCTCAGGGACTTCAGACCCCGAGACCCAGTACTTC.

This clonotype was counted between two and nine times. A read error may account for a junction end that differs from germline. The genes are TRBV7-3 and TRBJ2-3; D ambiguous. The CDR3 sequence is 13 residues long. Germline loops: CDR1 SGHTA, CDR2 FQGTGA. CDR3 residues: CASSLQHTDMQYF. Here the CDR3 DNA reads TGTGCCAGCAGCTTGCAGCATACAGATATGCAGTATTTT.

This clonotype was seen ten or more times. The chain has TRBV20-1 and TRBJ2-3, with D perhaps given as TRBD1 or TRBD2 (6 bases each). Germline V gene data show CDR1 as DFQATT and CDR2 as SNEGSKA (reference sequence). Trimming stripped 0 bases from V and 4 bases from J, with 14 bases between. This CDR3 has 15 amino acids. The DNA of the CDR3 is TGCAGTGCTAGAGATATAGGGGGGTCGGCAGATACGCAGTATTTT. Protein product: CSARDIGGSADTQYF.

This clonotype has only a few counts. The chain employs TRBV20-1 and TRBJ2-7; D is possibly TRBD1 or TRBD2 (5 bases each). The V end lost 3 bases, the J end lost 6 bases, and 12 bases lay between the germline ends. CDR1 is DFQATT and CDR2 is SNEGSKA in the germline V gene (reference sequence). The CDR3 has 12 residues. Here the CDR3 reads CSASPGDLEQYF. CDR3 DNA: TGCAGTGCTAGCCCTGGGGACCTCGAGCAGTACTTC.

This rearrangement joins TRBV28 to TRBJ2-5, with D hard to call. The last part of the DNA fits TRBJ2-7 better; the J call may be wrong. The germline V gene encodes CDR1 MDHEN and CDR2 SYDVKM. This CDR3 comprises 15 residues. CDR3 region: CASSIYKGGAYEQYF. In DNA, the CDR3 is TGTGCCAGCAGTATTTACAAGGGTGGGGCCTACGAGCAGTACTTC.

V and J are TRBV18 and TRBJ2-3; no firm D call. CDR1 and CDR2 (germline): KGHSH, LQKENI. This CDR3 spans 12 amino acids. V lost 3 bases to trimming and J lost 7 bases, with 8 bases between them. The CDR3 loop is CASSPPAYTQYF. The CDR3 DNA is TGTGCCAGCTCACCCCCTGCGTATACGCAGTATTTT.

The chain carries TRBV20-1 and TRBJ1-2; 7 bases align to TRBD1. V shed 6 bases and J 0 bases; nucleotides not matched to a gene: 10. The germline V gene encodes CDR1 DFQATT and CDR2 SNEGSKA (reference sequence). The CDR3 loop spans 15 amino acids. The DNA of the CDR3 is TGCAGTGCCGCAGTCAGAACAGGGGCTAACTATGGCTACACCTTC. It specifies CSAAVRTGANYGYTF.

The CDR3 protein is CASSSLGGGRYEQYF. Here the CDR3 DNA reads TGTGCCAGCAGCTCTTTGGGAGGGGGCAGGTACGAGCAGTACTTC. V and J are TRBV7-9 and TRBJ2-7; possibly TRBD1 or TRBD2 for D (7 bases each). V gave up 4 bases and J gave up 4 bases, with 17 bases separating them. This CDR3 has 15 amino acids. Germline V lookup: CDR1 SEHNR, CDR2 FQNEAQ (reference sequence).

The rearrangement links TRBV5-1 to TRBJ2-7; D is uncertain. The germline gives CDR1 SGHRS, CDR2 YFSETQ. The ends were cut back, 0 bases at V and 2 bases at J, with 12 bases in the middle. This CDR3 has 15 residues. The CDR3 region has the DNA TGCGCCAGCAGCTTGGTGGGGTATGGGCCCTACGAGCAGTACTTC. Protein: CASSLVGYGPYEQYF.

Concerning this clonotype itself: Being one base from a much bigger clone, this may be a read error. This chain connects TRBV6-5 to TRBJ2-5; D may be TRBD1 or TRBD2 (5 bases each). Trimming removed 0 bases from V and 4 bases from J, with 9 bases in between. Germline loops: CDR1 MNHEY, CDR2 SVGAGI. The length of the CDR3 is 14 residues. CDR3 nucleotides: TGTGCCAGCAGTTACTCGTGGGGACGAGAGACCCAGTACTTC. It translates to CASSYSWGRETQYF.

The J gene is TRBJ1-2, the V gene TRBV4-3, with 10 bases matching TRBD1. CDR3 length: 15 residues. Germline V CDR1 and CDR2: LGHNA, YSLEER. Trimming cost V 4 bases and J 4 bases; bases outside gene matches: 6. Written as DNA, the CDR3 is TGCGCCAGCAGCCCGGGACAGGGGTGGGTCTATGGCTACACCTTC. This sequence encodes CASSPGQGWVYGYTF.

The chain carries TRBV24-1 and TRBJ2-1; either TRBD1 or TRBD2 may supply D (6 bases each). Germline V CDR1 and CDR2: KGHDR, SFDVKD. The CDR3 runs 14 residues. V was pared by 5 bases and J by 7 bases, with 14 bases between. In nucleotides, the CDR3 is TGTGCCACCAGTGGCGGCAGGGGAGGAAATGAGCAGTTCTTC. It yields the protein CATSGGRGGNEQFF.